The 2 T cell receptor beta chains in this list originate from one sample, sequenced in a study of blood T cell repertoires in COVID-19 (TCRdb year 2020). Library preparation was by the immunoSEQ multiplex PCR assay. TCRdb retrieved this table from immuneACCESS and kept in-frame rearrangements only. Not all clones are present; in checked studies, unresolved V genes account for under half, and no reason is known for the remainder. The sample table shows about 150,000 clones, and around 80% are seen once. The top ten clones comprise more than 5.5% of the sample. The sequenced sample consisted of PBMCs or T cells enriched from blood (not recorded which). The origin of the receptors is a middle-aged man who had recovered from COVID-19.

The rearrangement links TRBV14 to TRBJ2-2; D is ambiguous. Germline CDR1 is SGHDN and CDR2 is FVKESK. V gave up 4 bases and J gave up 5 bases, with 8 bases separating them. This CDR3 has 13 amino acids. The CDR3, as DNA: TGTGCCAGCAGCCCGACACAAACCGGGGAGCTGTTTTTT. Its translation: CASSPTQTGELFF.

This chain links TRBV7-2 with TRBJ1-5, with 9 bases aligning to TRBD1. The germline V gene encodes CDR1 SGHTA and CDR2 FQGNSA. This CDR3 has 14 residues. Losses at the gene ends were 3 bases for V and 9 bases for J; bases not matched to a gene: 6. CDR3 sequence reads: CASSLVTGGAPQHF. The CDR3 DNA reads as TGTGCCAGCAGCTTGGTGACAGGGGGGGCGCCCCAGCATTTT.